Following are 20 T cell receptor beta chains from one sample sequenced in a study of metastatic and nonmetastatic thyroid tumors. Via MiXCR, TCRdb re-called the PCR reads. In the table there are tens of thousands of clones, under 30% of which are singletons. No patient had received any treatment before thyroid surgery. The specimen was blood. The receptor set was obtained from a female donor with papillary thyroid cancer or a benign thyroid nodule (not recorded which). Some clones in this sample may be carry-over from other donors' samples.

This clone was seen at least ten times. The J gene is TRBJ2-1, the V gene TRBV15; tentative D call: TRBD2 (6 bases). CDR3 length equals 15 residues. Germline assignment: CDR1 LNHNV and CDR2 YYDKDF (reference sequence). The germline V and J ends were trimmed by 0 bases and 9 bases, with 15 bases remaining between them. CDR3: CATSRDQPRRGEQFF. CDR3 DNA: TGTGCCACCAGCAGAGATCAACCGCGGCGGGGTGAGCAGTTCTTC.

The chain joins TRBV14 to TRBJ2-2; 8 positions match TRBD1. V was clipped by 2 bases and J by 7 bases; unmatched bases: 9. The CDR3 runs 16 residues. CDR1 and CDR2 (germline): SGHDN, FVKESK. Here the CDR3 reads CASSQYDQGAGGELFF. The CDR3 DNA sequence: TGTGCCAGCAGCCAATATGACCAGGGGGCAGGCGGGGAGCTGTTTTTT.

This clone was seen a few times. The gene calls are TRBV6-2 or TRBV6-3 and TRBJ1-2, with a possible D match to TRBD1 (5 bases). CDR1 is MNHEY, CDR2 SVGEGT, per germline. The V and J ends lost 3 bases and 7 bases respectively, with 9 bases between them. There are 12 residues in the CDR3. The chain's CDR3 is CASSYEGFGYTF. The CDR3 DNA reads as TGTGCCAGCAGTTATGAGGGGTTTGGCTACACCTTC.

The chain uses TRBV20-1 and TRBJ1-4; D unresolved. Germline-derived CDR1 and CDR2 are DFQATT and SNEGSKA (reference sequence). Deletions cut 1 base from V and 8 bases from J, with 17 bases between. This CDR3 is 15 amino acids long. The CDR3 sequence: CSARAGETLTEKLFF. CDR3 nucleotides: TGCAGTGCTAGAGCAGGCGAAACGTTAACGGAAAAACTGTTTTTT.

This clone was counted only a few times. The chain couples TRBV6-6 to TRBJ1-5, with 7 nucleotides matching TRBD1. CDR1 MNHNY and CDR2 SVGAGI come from the germline V gene (reference sequence). This CDR3 has 14 residues. The V and J ends lost 2 bases and 6 bases, in that order; junction bases with no gene match: 4. The DNA of the CDR3 is TGTGCCAGCAGTTACAGGGGGCGAAGTCAGCCCCAGCATTTT. This sequence encodes CASSYRGRSQPQHF.

The chain is built from TRBV12-3 or TRBV12-4 and TRBJ1-6; no firm D call. The V end was cut by 7 bases, the J end by 3 bases, with 4 bases between. There are 12 residues in the CDR3. CDR3 region: CASKSYNSPLHF. DNA for the CDR3: TGTGCCAGCAAGAGCTATAATTCACCCCTCCACTTT.

The V call is TRBV6-1, the J call TRBJ1-5; D might be TRBD1 (5 bases). V was trimmed by 0 bases and J by 2 bases, leaving 11 bases between them. CDR3 size: 16 residues. Germline CDR1 is MNHNS and CDR2 is SASEGT. CDR3 nucleotide sequence: TGTGCCAGCAGTGAAGCAATGGGGCTGGGCAATCAGCCCCAGCATTTT. It codes for CASSEAMGLGNQPQHF.

This clone has just a few counts. This chain connects TRBV6-5 to TRBJ1-1; D is undetermined. Trimming left V 0 bases short and J 13 bases short, with 12 bases between. The CDR3 loop spans 12 amino acids. Germline V CDR1 and CDR2: MNHEY, SVGAGI. CDR3 bases: TGTGCCAGCAGTTACTCGGGAGAAAAGCTTTTCTTT. Amino acid sequence: CASSYSGEKLFF.

This chain connects TRBV5-5 to TRBJ2-7; the D gene is possibly TRBD2 (6 bases). CDR1 SGHKS and CDR2 YYEKEE come from the germline V gene (reference sequence). V dropped 4 bases and J dropped 4 bases, with 15 bases sitting between them. This CDR3 spans 14 amino acids. CDR3 residues: CASSRRAGTYEQYF. As DNA, the CDR3 is TGTGCCAGCAGCCGCCGGGCGGGGACGTACGAGCAGTACTTC.

This rearrangement joins TRBV6-1 to TRBJ2-7; D unclear. CDR1 and CDR2 from the germline V gene are MNHNS and SASEGT. Between the trimmed V and J ends, which lost 6 bases and 1 base, there was a span of 4 bases. CDR3 size: 11 residues. This CDR3 reads CASSVSYEQYF. CDR3 DNA sequence: TGTGCCAGCAGCGTGTCCTACGAGCAGTACTTC.

This clone was picked up a small number of times. The chain combines TRBV15 with TRBJ2-3; the D is unclear. CDR1 is LNHNV, CDR2 YYDKDF, per germline (reference sequence). Trimming removed 1 base from V and 1 base from J, with 9 bases in between. CDR3 length equals 15 residues. CDR3 loop: CATSRVGFGTDTQYF. CDR3 in DNA: TGTGCCACCAGCAGAGTTGGGTTTGGCACAGATACGCAGTATTTT.

Only a few counts were recorded for this clone. DNA of the CDR3: TGTGCCAGCAGTTCCCGACGTAGCGGGGGGGAGACCCAGTACTTC. It translates to CASSSRRSGGETQYF. The chain employs TRBV6-1 and TRBJ2-5, with 10 bases fitting TRBD2. CDR3 length equals 15 residues. Losses at the gene ends were 5 bases for V and 5 bases for J; bases not matched to a gene: 8. Germline V gene data show CDR1 as MNHNS and CDR2 as SASEGT.

This clone was detected many times. This chain links TRBV20-1 with TRBJ2-1; 8 nucleotides align to TRBD2. With V trimmed by 3 bases and J by 0 bases, 4 bases remained unmatched. The CDR3 is 15 residues long. CDR1 and CDR2 from the germline V gene are DFQATT and SNEGSKA (reference sequence). This CDR3 reads CSARGAGVSYNEQFF. Here the CDR3 DNA reads TGCAGTGCTAGGGGAGCGGGAGTCTCCTACAATGAGCAGTTCTTC.

The V gene is TRBV6-1, the J gene TRBJ1-5, with 12 bases that match TRBD1. Germline CDR1 and CDR2: MNHNS and SASEGT. The CDR3 runs to 15 residues. The ends lost 6 bases at V and 4 bases at J; junction bases unmatched: 4. CDR3 sequence reads: CASRAGQGANQPQHF. The CDR3 bases are TGTGCCAGCAGGGCGGGACAGGGGGCGAATCAGCCCCAGCATTTT.

This clone was counted between two and nine times. The chain links TRBV7-2 to TRBJ1-1; D is perhaps TRBD1 (6 bases). This CDR3 has 14 amino acids. Germline lookup yields CDR1 SGHTA and CDR2 FQGNSA. The V end lost 4 bases, the J end lost 4 bases, and 13 bases lay between the germline ends. CDR3 loop: CASSSFRGSTEAFF. The CDR3 nucleotides are TGTGCCAGCAGCTCGTTCAGGGGAAGCACTGAAGCTTTCTTT.

This chain uses TRBV5-1 with TRBJ2-2; possibly TRBD1 for D (6 bases). CDR3 length: 16 residues. V gave up 3 bases and J gave up 6 bases, with 18 bases separating them. The germline V gene has CDR1 SGHRS and CDR2 YFSETQ. This CDR3 is CASSWLTGTGPGELFF. DNA of the CDR3: TGCGCCAGCAGCTGGTTGACAGGAACGGGCCCCGGGGAGCTGTTTTTT.

The table lists this clone with many counts. This sample also contains other DNA sequences that code for the same CDR3. The chain joins TRBV10-3 to TRBJ2-3, with unresolved D. This CDR3 is built from 11 residues. Germline assignment: CDR1 ENHRY and CDR2 SYGVKD. V was clipped by 3 bases and J by 6 bases, with 4 bases between them. The CDR3 region is CAISDYDTQYF. Written as DNA, the CDR3 is TGTGCCATCAGTGATTATGATACGCAGTATTTT.

This chain joins TRBV29-1 and TRBJ2-2; D call uncertain. V lost 4 bases and J 7 bases, leaving 4 bases between the germline ends. Looked up from germline, CDR1 is SQVTM and CDR2 is ANQGSEA. The CDR3 loop spans 10 amino acids. CDR3 coding DNA: TGCAGCGTTGCGGACGGGGAGCTGTTTTTT. As protein: CSVADGELFF.

DNA of the CDR3: TGTGCCAGCAGTAGCGGGAGGGTCCCAGATACGCAGTATTTT. Amino acid sequence: CASSSGRVPDTQYF. J is TRBJ2-3 and V is TRBV28; 10 positions match TRBD2. Germline loops: CDR1 MDHEN, CDR2 SYDVKM. V lost 5 bases to trimming and J lost 4 bases; unmatched junction nucleotides: 3. There are 14 residues in the CDR3.

This clone was detected ten times or more. A much larger clone differs from this one at a single base, so this may be a read error. This chain connects TRBV6-4 to TRBJ2-5; 9 bases line up with TRBD1. CDR3 size: 13 residues. The V gene's germline CDR1 is MRHNA and CDR2 SNTAGT. The CDR3 loop is CACSADRGETQYF. DNA of the CDR3: TGTGCCTGCAGCGCGGACAGGGGTGAGACCCAGTACTTC.